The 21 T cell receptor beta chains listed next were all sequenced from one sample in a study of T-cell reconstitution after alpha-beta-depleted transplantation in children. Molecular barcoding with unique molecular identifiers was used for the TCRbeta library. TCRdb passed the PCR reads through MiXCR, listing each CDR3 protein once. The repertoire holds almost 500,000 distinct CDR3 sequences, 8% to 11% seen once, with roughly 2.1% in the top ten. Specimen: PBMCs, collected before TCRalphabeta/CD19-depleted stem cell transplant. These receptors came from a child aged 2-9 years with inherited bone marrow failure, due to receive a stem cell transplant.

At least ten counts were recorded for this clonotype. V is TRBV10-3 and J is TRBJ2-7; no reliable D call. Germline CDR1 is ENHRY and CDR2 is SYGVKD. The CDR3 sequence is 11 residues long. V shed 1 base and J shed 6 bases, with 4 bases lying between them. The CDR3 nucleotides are TGTGCCATCAGTGAGTGGGCCGAGCAGTACTTC. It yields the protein CAISEWAEQYF.

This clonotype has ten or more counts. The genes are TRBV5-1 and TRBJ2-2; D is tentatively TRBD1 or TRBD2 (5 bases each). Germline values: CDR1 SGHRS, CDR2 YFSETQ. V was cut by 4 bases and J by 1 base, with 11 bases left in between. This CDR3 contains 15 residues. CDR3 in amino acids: CASSIGTMNTGELFF. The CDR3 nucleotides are TGCGCCAGCAGCATAGGGACCATGAACACCGGGGAGCTGTTTTTT.

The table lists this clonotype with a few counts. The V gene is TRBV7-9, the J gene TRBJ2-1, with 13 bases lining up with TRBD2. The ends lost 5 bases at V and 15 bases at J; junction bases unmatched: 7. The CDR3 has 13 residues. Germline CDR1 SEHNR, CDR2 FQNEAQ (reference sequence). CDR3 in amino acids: CASSDGLAGVVFF. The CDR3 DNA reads TGTGCCAGCAGCGACGGACTAGCGGGGGTTGTGTTCTTC.

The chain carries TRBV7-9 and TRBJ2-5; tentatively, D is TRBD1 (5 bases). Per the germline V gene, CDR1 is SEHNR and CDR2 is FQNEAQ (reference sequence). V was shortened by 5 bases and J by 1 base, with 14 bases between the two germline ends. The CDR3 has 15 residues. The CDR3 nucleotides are TGTGCCAGCAGCCCACCGCCCGACAGCCAAGAGACCCAGTACTTC. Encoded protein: CASSPPPDSQETQYF. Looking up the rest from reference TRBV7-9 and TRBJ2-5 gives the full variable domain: DTGVSQNPRHKITKRGQNVTFRCDPISEHNRLYWYRQTLGQGPEFLTYFQNEAQLEKSRLLSDRFSAERPKGSFSTLEIQRTEQGDSAMYLCASSPPPDSQETQYFGPGTRLLVL.

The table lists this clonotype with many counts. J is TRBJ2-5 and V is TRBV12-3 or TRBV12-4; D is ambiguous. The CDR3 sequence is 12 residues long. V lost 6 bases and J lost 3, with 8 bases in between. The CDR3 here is CASRGYEETQYF. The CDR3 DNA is TGTGCCAGCAGGGGGTACGAAGAGACCCAGTACTTC.

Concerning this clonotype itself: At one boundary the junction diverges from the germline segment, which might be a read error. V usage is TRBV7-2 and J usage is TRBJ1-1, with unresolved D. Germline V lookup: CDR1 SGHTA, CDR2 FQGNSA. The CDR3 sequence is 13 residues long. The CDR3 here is CPSSYDGNTEAFF. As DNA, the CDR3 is TGTCCCAGCAGCTACGACGGTAACACTGAAGCTTTCTTT.

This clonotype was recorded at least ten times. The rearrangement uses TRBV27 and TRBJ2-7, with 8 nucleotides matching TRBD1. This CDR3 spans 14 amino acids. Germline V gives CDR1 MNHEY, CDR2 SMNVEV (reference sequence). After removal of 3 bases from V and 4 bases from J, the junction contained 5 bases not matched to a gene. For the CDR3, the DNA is TGTGCCAGCAGTTTGCGGGACAGGTTTTACGAGCAGTACTTC. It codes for CASSLRDRFYEQYF.

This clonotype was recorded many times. CDR3 nucleotide sequence: TGTGCCAGCAGCCCCGGACAGGGAGTGGTTCAATACAATGAGCAGTTCTTC. Translating gives CASSPGQGVVQYNEQFF. The rearrangement uses TRBV7-8 and TRBJ2-1; TRBD1 agrees at 8 bases. Trimming took 5 bases from V and 4 from J; bases not matched to a gene: 13. Germline values: CDR1 SGHVS, CDR2 FQNEAQ. This CDR3 spans 17 amino acids. Full variable domain (outside the CDR3, taken from reference TRBV7-8 and TRBJ2-1): GAGVSQSPRYKVAKRGQDVALRCDPISGHVSLFWYQQALGQGPEFLTYFQNEAQLDKSGLPSDRFFAERPEGSVSTLKIQRTQQEDSAVYLCASSPGQGVVQYNEQFFGPGTRLTVL.

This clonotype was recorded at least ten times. The CDR3 nucleotides are TGTGCCAGCAGTGAATGGGACGGTCCGACTGAAGCTTTCTTT. Translation: CASSEWDGPTEAFF. The chain joins TRBV25-1 to TRBJ1-1, with D possibly matching TRBD1 (5 bases). Per germline, CDR1 MGHDK and CDR2 SYGVNS. V lost 1 base to trimming and J lost 5 bases, with 11 bases between them. CDR3 length equals 14 residues.

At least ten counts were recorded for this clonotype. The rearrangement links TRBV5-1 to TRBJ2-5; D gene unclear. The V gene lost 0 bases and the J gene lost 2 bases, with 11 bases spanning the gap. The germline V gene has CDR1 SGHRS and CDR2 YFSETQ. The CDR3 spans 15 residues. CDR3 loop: CASSLALGLQETQYF. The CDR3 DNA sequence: TGCGCCAGCAGCTTGGCCTTGGGTTTACAAGAGACCCAGTACTTC.

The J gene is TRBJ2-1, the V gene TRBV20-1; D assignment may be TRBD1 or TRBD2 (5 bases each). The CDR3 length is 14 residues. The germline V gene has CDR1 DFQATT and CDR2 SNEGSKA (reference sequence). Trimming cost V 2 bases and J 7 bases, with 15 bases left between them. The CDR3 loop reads CSARSRDPWNEQFF. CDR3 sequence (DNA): TGCAGTGCTAGATCCCGGGACCCCTGGAATGAGCAGTTCTTC.

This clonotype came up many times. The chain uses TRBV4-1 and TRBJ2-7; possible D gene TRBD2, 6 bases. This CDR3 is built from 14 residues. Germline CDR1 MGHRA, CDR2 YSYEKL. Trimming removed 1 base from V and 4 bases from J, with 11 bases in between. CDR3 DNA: TGCGCCAGCAGCCAAGTGGGACTTCCTTACGAGCAGTACTTC. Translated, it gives CASSQVGLPYEQYF.

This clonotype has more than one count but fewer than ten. Here the CDR3 reads CASSFRSGPTGELFF. The CDR3 region has the DNA TGTGCCAGCAGCTTTCGCAGCGGACCCACCGGGGAGCTGTTTTTT. The chain carries TRBV7-2 and TRBJ2-2, with D maybe TRBD2 (5 bases). This CDR3 region has 15 residues. V gave up 3 bases and J gave up 4 bases, with 12 bases separating them. Germline loops: CDR1 SGHTA, CDR2 FQGNSA. The variable domain in full, with the rest retrieved from reference TRBV7-2 and TRBJ2-2, is GAGVSQSPSNKVTEKGKDVELRCDPISGHTALYWYRQSLGQGLEFLIYFQGNSAPDKSGLPSDRFSAERTGGSVSTLTIQRTQQEDSAVYLCASSFRSGPTGELFFGEGSRLTVL.

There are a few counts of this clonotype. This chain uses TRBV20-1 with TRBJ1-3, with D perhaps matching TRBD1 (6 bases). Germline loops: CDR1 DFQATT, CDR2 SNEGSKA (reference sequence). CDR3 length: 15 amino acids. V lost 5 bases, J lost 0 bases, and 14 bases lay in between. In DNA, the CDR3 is TGCAGTGCTTCGTCAGGGGCAAACTCTGGAAACACCATATATTTT. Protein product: CSASSGANSGNTIYF.

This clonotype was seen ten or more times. The CDR3 is CASSSYLASGNHHEQYF. The DNA of the CDR3 is TGTGCCAGCAGCTCCTACCTGGCTAGCGGGAACCACCACGAGCAGTACTTC. The chain has TRBV7-8 and TRBJ2-7; 9 bases map to TRBD2. The CDR3 consists of 17 residues. Per the germline V gene, CDR1 is SGHVS and CDR2 is FQNEAQ. The V and J ends lost 4 bases and 5 bases, in that order; junction bases with no gene match: 15.

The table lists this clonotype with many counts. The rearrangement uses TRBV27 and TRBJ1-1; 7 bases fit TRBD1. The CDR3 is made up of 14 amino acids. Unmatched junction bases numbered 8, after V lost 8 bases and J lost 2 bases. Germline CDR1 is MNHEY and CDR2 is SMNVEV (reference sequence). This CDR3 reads CASGRTGTNTEAFF. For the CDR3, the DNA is TGTGCCAGCGGGCGGACAGGAACAAACACTGAAGCTTTCTTT.

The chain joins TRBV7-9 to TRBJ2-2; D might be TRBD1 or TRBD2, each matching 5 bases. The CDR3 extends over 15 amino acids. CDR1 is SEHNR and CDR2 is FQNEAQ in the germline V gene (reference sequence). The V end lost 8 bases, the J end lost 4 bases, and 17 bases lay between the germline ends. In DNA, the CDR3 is TGTGCCAGCGGCCCCGGGGCCTCCTGCACCGGGGAGCTGTTTTTT. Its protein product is CASGPGASCTGELFF.

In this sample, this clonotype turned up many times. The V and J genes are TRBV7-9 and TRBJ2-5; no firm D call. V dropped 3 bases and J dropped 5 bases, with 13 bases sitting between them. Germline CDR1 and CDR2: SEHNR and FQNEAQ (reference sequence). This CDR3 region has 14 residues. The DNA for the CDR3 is TGTGCCAGCAGCTTCGCGGCCGGGCTTGAGACCCAGTACTTC. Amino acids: CASSFAAGLETQYF.

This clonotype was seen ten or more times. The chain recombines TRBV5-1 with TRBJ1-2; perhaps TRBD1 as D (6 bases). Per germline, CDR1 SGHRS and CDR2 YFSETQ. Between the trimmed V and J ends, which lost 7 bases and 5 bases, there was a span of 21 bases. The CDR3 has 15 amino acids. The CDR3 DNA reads TGCGCCAGCGTACCAGAAGTGGACAGAATTTATGGCTACACCTTC. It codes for CASVPEVDRIYGYTF.

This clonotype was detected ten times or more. CDR3 amino acids: CASSLRPGGAEYGYTF. CDR3 DNA sequence: TGCGCCAGCAGCTTGCGGCCAGGGGGCGCGGAGTATGGCTACACCTTC. The gene calls are TRBV5-1 and TRBJ1-2; 8 nucleotides agree with TRBD1. Trimming cost V 1 base and J 5 bases; bases outside gene matches: 10. This CDR3 spans 16 amino acids. CDR1 and CDR2 (germline): SGHRS, YFSETQ.

The CDR3 nucleotides are TGTGCCAGCCAACGGGGGTATTACAATGAGCAGTTCTTC. This sequence encodes CASQRGYYNEQFF. J is TRBJ2-1 and V is TRBV14; D may be TRBD2 (6 bases). V dropped 8 bases and J dropped 4 bases, with 12 bases sitting between them. The length of the CDR3 is 13 residues. The V gene's germline CDR1 is SGHDN and CDR2 FVKESK.